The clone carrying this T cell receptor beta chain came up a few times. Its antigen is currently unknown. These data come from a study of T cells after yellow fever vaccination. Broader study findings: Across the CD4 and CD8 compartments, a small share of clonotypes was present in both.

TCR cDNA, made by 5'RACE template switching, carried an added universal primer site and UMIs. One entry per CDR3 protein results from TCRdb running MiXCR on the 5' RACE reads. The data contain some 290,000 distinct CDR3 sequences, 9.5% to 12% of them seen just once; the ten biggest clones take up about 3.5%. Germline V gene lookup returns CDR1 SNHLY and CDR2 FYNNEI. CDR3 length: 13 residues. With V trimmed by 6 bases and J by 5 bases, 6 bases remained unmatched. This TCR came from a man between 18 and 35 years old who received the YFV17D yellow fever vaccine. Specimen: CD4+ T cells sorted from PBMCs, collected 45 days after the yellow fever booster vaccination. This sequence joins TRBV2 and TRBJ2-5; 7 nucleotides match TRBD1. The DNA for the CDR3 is TGTGCCAGCAGGGTCGACAGGGAGGAGACCCAGTACTTC. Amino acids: CASRVDREETQYF.